This T cell receptor (beta chain) originates from a study of control samples from healthy donors and cancer patients. Germline V gene lookup returns CDR1 SGHAT and CDR2 FQNNGV. The germline V and J ends were trimmed by 0 bases and 6 bases, with 12 bases remaining between them. This CDR3 has 15 amino acids. Sequencing was performed with immunoSEQ multiplex PCR; in TCRdb, only in-frame clones are kept and a portion is missing. The table records tens of thousands of clones, around 88% of them present only once. The chain uses TRBV11-2 and TRBJ2-1; either TRBD1 or TRBD2 may supply D (5 bases each). The sequenced sample consisted of PBMCs. The TCR sequence derives from a woman aged 60 to 75 with lung cancer. CDR3 in DNA: TGTGCCAGCAGCTTAGATCGGGGCAGGGTCAATGAGCAGTTCTTC. Translating gives CASSLDRGRVNEQFF.